One sample yielded the 14 T cell receptor beta chains listed below, sequenced in a study of vaccination and CD4 T cells after COVID-19. Their recognized antigens are unknown. Documented treatment: approximately nine-day PBMC culture with coronavirus spike peptide pools or control peptides (ViraFEST assay). Sequence data for DNA of cultured CD4+ T cells were generated by the Oncomine TCR Beta short-read assay. MiXCR, run by TCRdb on the PCR reads, gives a single entry per CDR3 protein. Seen here are some 15,000 distinct CDR3 sequences, around 40% observed once, and the top ten hold approximately 17%. The source material was cultured CD4+ T cells from blood. These receptors all come from a human donor with COVID-19.

The V gene is TRBV11-3, the J gene TRBJ2-7, with D maybe TRBD1 (6 bases). The germline CDR1 and CDR2 sequences are SGHNT and YENEEA. Trimming stripped 0 bases from V and 0 bases from J, with 6 bases between. The CDR3 is made up of 14 amino acids. The CDR3 DNA reads TGTGCCAGCAGCTTAGACAGGGGCTCCTACGAGCAGTACTTC. Its protein is CASSLDRGSYEQYF.

The rearrangement uses TRBV29-1 and TRBJ1-1; D may be TRBD1 (5 bases). Germline values: CDR1 SQVTM, CDR2 ANQGSEA. V shed 6 bases and J shed 6 bases, with 20 bases lying between them. The CDR3 runs to 14 residues. The CDR3: CSVREDHQGAEAFF. CDR3 DNA sequence: TGCAGCGTCCGCGAGGACCATCAGGGCGCTGAAGCTTTCTTT.

The chain links TRBV19 to TRBJ1-6; 7 nucleotides agree with TRBD1. Trimming took 3 bases from V and 15 from J; bases not matched to a gene: 5. This CDR3 has 12 residues. The germline gives CDR1 LNHDA, CDR2 SQIVND (reference sequence). The CDR3 sequence: CASSIEQGLLHF. CDR3 coding DNA: TGTGCCAGTAGTATTGAACAGGGGCTCCTCCACTTT.

V is TRBV4-1 and J is TRBJ1-3; D gene unclear. Germline V gene lookup returns CDR1 MGHRA and CDR2 YSYEKL. Trimming removed 3 bases from V and 0 bases from J, with 6 bases in between. This CDR3 contains 14 residues. The CDR3 coding sequence is TGCGCCAGCAGCCAGGCACTCTCTGGAAACACCATATATTTT. It encodes CASSQALSGNTIYF.

The V gene is TRBV7-2, the J gene TRBJ1-3; no clear D gene. V was cut by 5 bases and J by 0 bases, with 14 bases left in between. Germline lookup yields CDR1 SGHTA and CDR2 FQGNSA. CDR3 length equals 16 residues. CDR3 nucleotides: TGTGCCAGCAGCCCCCTGGGAATTGGCTCTGGAAACACCATATATTTT. Its translation: CASSPLGIGSGNTIYF.

This clonotype was counted only a few times. The chain employs TRBV30 and TRBJ2-1, with 7 bases aligning to TRBD1. The CDR3 has 16 residues. The junction had 5 bases not matched to a gene; V was cut back by 0 bases and J by 0 bases. The germline V gene encodes CDR1 GTSNPN and CDR2 SVGIG (reference sequence). In nucleotides, the CDR3 is TGTGCCTGGAGTGTACAGGGGCTAAGCTCCTACAATGAGCAGTTCTTC. It translates to CAWSVQGLSSYNEQFF.

This clonotype was found a few times. V gene TRBV4-2 combines with J gene TRBJ2-3; no firm D call. Germline V gene lookup returns CDR1 LGHNA and CDR2 YNFKEQ. Trimming stripped 0 bases from V and 0 bases from J, with 7 bases between. The CDR3 covers 15 residues. The CDR3 sequence: CASSQEFSSTDTQYF. CDR3 in DNA: TGTGCCAGCAGCCAAGAGTTTTCTAGCACAGATACGCAGTATTTT.

This clonotype was seen more than once but under ten times. V usage is TRBV11-2 and J usage is TRBJ2-3, with a weak D call TRBD1 (5 bases). V lost 1 base and J lost 7, with 6 bases in between. This CDR3 has 12 residues. CDR1 is SGHAT and CDR2 is FQNNGV in the germline V gene. CDR3 sequence: CASSLGQNTQYF. Written as DNA, the CDR3 is TGTGCCAGCAGCTTAGGACAGAATACGCAGTATTTT.

This clonotype was counted only a few times. The genes are TRBV2 and TRBJ1-6; D perhaps matches TRBD1 (6 bases). Per the germline V gene, CDR1 is SNHLY and CDR2 is FYNNEI. This CDR3 is 14 amino acids long. Trimming cost V 7 bases and J 10 bases, with 17 bases left between them. CDR3 sequence reads: CASKGWAGESPLHF. The CDR3 nucleotides read TGTGCCAGCAAGGGGTGGGCAGGGGAATCACCCCTCCACTTT.

This sequence joins TRBV18 and TRBJ1-5; D is possibly TRBD1 (6 bases). Trimming stripped 2 bases from V and 2 bases from J, with 10 bases between. Germline CDR1 reads KGHSH; CDR2 reads LQKENI. CDR3 length: 15 residues. The CDR3 here is CASSPGEGGNQPQHF. The CDR3 DNA sequence: TGTGCCAGCTCACCAGGCGAGGGGGGCAATCAGCCCCAGCATTTT.

This clonotype was counted a few times. CDR3 residues: CASRGFGGATEAFF. The CDR3 coding sequence is TGTGCCAGCAGGGGGTTTGGGGGGGCCACTGAAGCTTTCTTT. The chain couples TRBV6-1 to TRBJ1-1; perhaps TRBD1 as D (6 bases). Deletions cut 6 bases from V and 4 bases from J, with 15 bases between. CDR3 length: 14 residues. Germline V gene lookup returns CDR1 MNHNS and CDR2 SASEGT.

This chain's CDR3 is CASSYKAGGTDTQYF. CDR3 DNA sequence: TGTGCCAGCAGTTACAAGGCGGGGGGGACAGATACGCAGTATTTT. The chain carries TRBV6-5 and TRBJ2-3; 9 nucleotides align to TRBD2. This CDR3 region has 15 residues. V was pared by 2 bases and J by 3 bases, with 3 bases of the junction left unmatched. Germline CDR1 MNHEY, CDR2 SVGAGI.

J is TRBJ2-3 and V is TRBV28, with D possibly being TRBD2 (5 bases). CDR1 MDHEN and CDR2 SYDVKM come from the germline V gene. The germline V and J ends were trimmed by 4 bases and 2 bases, with 13 bases remaining between them. The CDR3 spans 15 residues. The CDR3 sequence: CASSSPTRTTDTQYF. CDR3 coding DNA: TGTGCCAGCAGTTCCCCAACTAGAACCACAGATACGCAGTATTTT.

V and J are TRBV24-1 and TRBJ2-3, with D maybe TRBD2 (7 bases). Trimming stripped 9 bases from V and 2 bases from J, with 14 bases between. This CDR3 is 14 amino acids long. Germline V gene data show CDR1 as KGHDR and CDR2 as SFDVKD. The CDR3 DNA reads as TGTGCCACCTCTACAGGGACTAACACAGATACGCAGTATTTT. This translates into CATSTGTNTDTQYF.